This TCR beta chain was found in a study of a mutant IDH1 vaccine in newly diagnosed glioma. Time point in this sample: week 35, safety follow-up. Each vaccine dose was 300 ug of mutant IDH1 20-mer peptide, with topical imiquimod. This CDR3 has 15 residues. V lost 2 bases, J lost 6 bases, and 17 bases lay in between. Germline values: CDR1 SGHAT, CDR2 FQDESV (reference sequence). Turning to this clone: What it binds is not known.

Assay used: immunoSEQ multiplex PCR; TCRdb lists only in-frame clones, some missing. The sample includes over 30,000 clones, around 79% seen only once; the top ten take about 9.3%. The receptor's source is a woman in her twenties or thirties with glioma. Some clones in this sample may be carry-over from other donors' samples. Sequenced here: PBMCs, sampled from a glioma patient whose treatment included an IDH1 peptide vaccine. The genes are TRBV11-1 and TRBJ2-7; the D gene is possibly TRBD2 (6 bases). The CDR3 DNA is TGTGCCAGCAGCTTATTCCCGGGACTCTCGGGCGAGCAGTACTTC. This codes for CASSLFPGLSGEQYF. Drawing the rest from reference TRBV11-1 and TRBJ2-7, the complete variable domain is EAEVAQSPRYKITEKSQAVAFWCDPISGHATLYWYRQILGQGPELLVQFQDESVVDDSQLPKDRFSAERLKGVDSTLKIQPAELGDSAMYLCASSLFPGLSGEQYFGPGTRLTVT.